This TCR beta chain was observed in a study of blood T cell repertoires in COVID-19. At the level of the study: Collection of acute and convalescent COVID-19 samples took place in the United States, Italy and Spain. Nucleic acid was either cDNA or gDNA, and it came from T cells, B-cell-depleted T cells, or PBMCs.

The germline CDR1 and CDR2 sequences are GTSNPN and SVGIG (reference sequence). Trimming left V 4 bases short and J 5 bases short, with 11 bases between. This CDR3 is 13 amino acids long. Per the study methods: How many nucleated cells were present was estimated from reference gene primer amplification. Profiling relied on immunoSEQ multiplex PCR, and the TCRdb table lists in-frame clones only, not all of them. V, J and clone size are those of that table, while D and trimming were read from the DNA. The table lists 250,000 to 300,000 clones, about 89% of them singletons. The genes are TRBV30 and TRBJ2-2, with TRBD1 as a possible D gene (7 bases). The origin of this receptor is a woman aged 35 to 49 who had recovered from COVID-19. The sample comprised peripheral blood. CDR3 bases: TGTGCCTGGACCAGGGGGGTGACCGGGGAGCTGTTTTTT. It is translated as CAWTRGVTGELFF.